These 22 T cell receptor beta chains were sequenced from one sample in a study of early T cells in non-severe SARS-CoV-2 infection. TCRdb re-analysed the 5' RACE reads in MiXCR, keeping a single row per CDR3 protein. The sample contains around 80,000 distinct CDR3 sequences, roughly 13% of which appear only once. The sample consisted of whole blood. These receptors were taken from an adult who was a healthcare worker with PCR-confirmed SARS-CoV-2 infection or an uninfected control (not recorded which).

This clonotype has a handful of counts. The gene calls are TRBV27 and TRBJ1-5; 10 bases are a match to TRBD1. The CDR3 is 16 amino acids. V lost 6 bases to trimming and J lost 0 bases; unmatched junction nucleotides: 5. Per the germline V gene, CDR1 is MNHEY and CDR2 is SMNVEV (reference sequence). The CDR3 loop reads CASSRGQGNSNQPQHF. Written as DNA, the CDR3 is TGTGCCAGCAGCCGGGGACAGGGGAATAGCAATCAGCCCCAGCATTTT.

The chain recombines TRBV7-9 with TRBJ1-2, with TRBD1 matching over 10 bases. This CDR3 is built from 16 residues. Germline trimming cut 0 bases from V and 8 bases from J; bases unmatched to any gene: 9. CDR1 and CDR2 from the germline V gene are SEHNR and FQNEAQ (reference sequence). As DNA, the CDR3 is TGTGCCAGCAGCTTAGCCGGGACAGGGGAGGTCGGAGGCTACACCTTC. This gives the protein CASSLAGTGEVGGYTF.

This clonotype was found many times. This sequence joins TRBV6-5 and TRBJ2-5; 12 nucleotides match TRBD2. CDR1 and CDR2 (germline): MNHEY, SVGAGI. This CDR3 is 19 amino acids long. Germline trimming cut 5 bases from V and 0 bases from J; bases unmatched to any gene: 13. CDR3 protein: CASSPLAGGPSGYQETQYF. DNA for the CDR3: TGTGCCAGCAGTCCCCTAGCGGGGGGGCCCTCTGGGTACCAAGAGACCCAGTACTTC.

This clonotype was detected many times. The chain combines TRBV6-1 with TRBJ2-7; D possibly corresponds to TRBD1 (5 bases). Trimming took 6 bases from V and 0 from J, leaving 15 bases between them. The germline gives CDR1 MNHNS, CDR2 SASEGT. The CDR3 is 15 residues long. The DNA of the CDR3 is TGTGCCAGCAGAGTGGGCAGGGCGAGCTCCTACGAGCAGTACTTC. Its protein is CASRVGRASSYEQYF.

This clonotype was recorded at least ten times. V is TRBV7-8 and J is TRBJ2-5; 7 bases map to TRBD2. CDR1 and CDR2 (germline): SGHVS, FQNEAQ. The CDR3 extends over 15 amino acids. J gave up 6 bases and V 5 bases, and 12 bases lay outside the gene matches. This CDR3 is CASSPPAGDLQTQYF. CDR3 sequence (DNA): TGTGCCAGCAGCCCCCCCGCGGGAGACCTTCAGACCCAGTACTTC.

The chain combines TRBV18 with TRBJ2-7; TRBD1 is a possible D gene (6 bases). There are 13 residues in the CDR3. Germline V gives CDR1 KGHSH, CDR2 LQKENI. V shed 3 bases and J shed 1 base, with 7 bases lying between them. Written as DNA, the CDR3 is TGTGCCAGCTCACCCCAGGGGTCCTACGAGCAGTACTTC. It encodes CASSPQGSYEQYF.

The J gene is TRBJ1-4, the V gene TRBV4-3, with TRBD1 matching 7 bases. The junction had 8 bases not matched to a gene; V was cut back by 0 bases and J by 1 base. The CDR3 sequence is 18 residues long. The V gene's germline CDR1 is LGHNA and CDR2 YSLEER. CDR3 nucleotides: TGCGCCAGCAGCCAAGATCTCCCCCGACAGGGAACTAATGAAAAACTGTTTTTT. It specifies CASSQDLPRQGTNEKLFF.

This clonotype was detected only a few times. The V gene is TRBV4-3, the J gene TRBJ2-5, with D uncertain. This CDR3 region has 14 residues. V lost 1 base to trimming and J lost 7 bases, with 13 bases between them. CDR1 and CDR2 from the germline V gene are LGHNA and YSLEER. CDR3: CASSQVTICWTQYF. The CDR3 DNA reads as TGCGCCAGCAGCCAAGTCACTATCTGTTGGACCCAGTACTTC.

This clonotype occurred many times. This chain connects TRBV2 to TRBJ2-5, with TRBD1 matching 7 bases. Germline V gene data show CDR1 as SNHLY and CDR2 as FYNNEI. Trimming at V came to 2 bases and at J to 4 bases, leaving 7 bases not matched to a gene. The CDR3 consists of 15 residues. CDR3: CASSEILGGRETQYF. The CDR3 DNA follows: TGTGCCAGCAGTGAAATTTTAGGGGGCCGAGAGACCCAGTACTTC.

The V and J genes are TRBV5-1 and TRBJ2-7; D is uncertain. Germline values: CDR1 SGHRS, CDR2 YFSETQ. Trimming took off 0 bases at V and 2 bases at J, with 15 bases between the two ends. The CDR3 is made up of 16 amino acids. The CDR3 DNA reads TGCGCCAGCAGCTTGGGCAGGCCGTACTTCACCTACGAGCAGTACTTC. This gives the protein CASSLGRPYFTYEQYF. The variable domain in full, completed from reference TRBV5-1 and TRBJ2-7, reads KAGVTQTPRYLIKTRGQQVTLSCSPISGHRSVSWYQQTPGQGLQFLFEYFSETQRNKGNFPGRFSGRQFSNSRSEMNVSTLELGDSALYLCASSLGRPYFTYEQYFGPGTRLTVT.

The chain links TRBV3-1 to TRBJ2-7, with a possible D match to TRBD2 (7 bases). Germline V lookup: CDR1 LGHDT, CDR2 YNNKEL (reference sequence). The CDR3 consists of 15 residues. The V gene lost 3 bases and the J gene lost 2 bases, with 14 bases spanning the gap. The CDR3 loop reads CASSHRAGTTYEQYF. The CDR3 region has the DNA TGTGCCAGCAGCCATAGAGCGGGGACAACCTACGAGCAGTACTTC.

V is TRBV13 and J is TRBJ2-5; TRBD1 aligns across 9 bases. V lost 5 bases and J lost 6; bases outside the gene matches: 7. CDR1 is PRHDT and CDR2 is FYEKMQ in the germline V gene (reference sequence). This CDR3 has 14 amino acids. CDR3 DNA sequence: TGTGCCAGCAGCCCCCGGACAGGGGCGAAGACCCAGTACTTC. It is translated as CASSPRTGAKTQYF. The variable domain in full, completed from reference TRBV13 and TRBJ2-5, reads AAGVIQSPRHLIKEKRETATLKCYPIPRHDTVYWYQQGPGQDPQFLISFYEKMQSDKGSIPDRFSAQQFSDYHSELNMSSLELGDSALYFCASSPRTGAKTQYFGPGTRLLVL.

This clonotype appeared a few times. The CDR3 bases are TGTGCCAGCAGCTTAGAACAGGTTGAGCAGTTCTTC. It is translated as CASSLEQVEQFF. J is TRBJ2-1 and V is TRBV11-1; TRBD1 might be the D (5 bases). V shed 1 base and J shed 9 bases, with 7 bases lying between them. Germline V gives CDR1 SGHAT, CDR2 FQDESV (reference sequence). The CDR3 length is 12 residues. Full variable domain (remainder filled in from reference TRBV11-1 and TRBJ2-1): EAEVAQSPRYKITEKSQAVAFWCDPISGHATLYWYRQILGQGPELLVQFQDESVVDDSQLPKDRFSAERLKGVDSTLKIQPAELGDSAMYLCASSLEQVEQFFGPGTRLTVL.

This clonotype was observed a handful of times. This chain uses TRBV7-2 with TRBJ2-1; either TRBD1 or TRBD2 may supply D (6 bases each). Trimming removed 5 bases at V and 3 bases at J, with 23 bases between. The V gene's germline CDR1 is SGHTA and CDR2 FQGNSA. This CDR3 region has 18 residues. The CDR3 DNA sequence: TGTGCCAGCAGCCAAGTTGGGGGGCGGGGCCCCCTCTACAATGAGCAGTTCTTC. It specifies CASSQVGGRGPLYNEQFF.

V and J are TRBV15 and TRBJ2-4; 8 bases fit TRBD2. The ends lost 5 bases at V and 3 bases at J; junction bases unmatched: 18. This CDR3 has 19 amino acids. Germline CDR1 reads LNHNV; CDR2 reads YYDKDF (reference sequence). The CDR3 region is CATSGNPRTPAGDKNIQYF. The CDR3 region has the DNA TGTGCCACCAGCGGAAACCCGCGGACGCCAGCGGGGGACAAAAACATTCAGTACTTC.

This clonotype was observed at least ten times. This chain uses TRBV5-6 with TRBJ2-3; D is undetermined. The length of the CDR3 is 14 residues. Trimming removed 4 bases at V and 2 bases at J, with 11 bases between. CDR1 and CDR2 (germline): SGHDT, YYEEEE. CDR3 sequence reads: CASSLRRYTDTQYF. Here the CDR3 DNA reads TGTGCCAGCAGCCTTAGGCGGTACACAGATACGCAGTATTTT.

This clonotype was seen repeatedly, ten times or more. The V and J genes are TRBV20-1 and TRBJ1-5; 7 nucleotides agree with TRBD1. The junction had 1 base not matched to a gene; V was cut back by 0 bases and J by 2 bases. The CDR3 totals 14 residues. The germline CDR1 and CDR2 sequences are DFQATT and SNEGSKA (reference sequence). The CDR3 sequence is CSARDTGGNQPQHF. In DNA, the CDR3 is TGCAGTGCTAGAGATACAGGGGGCAATCAGCCCCAGCATTTT.

The J gene is TRBJ2-1, the V gene TRBV7-2; 16 nucleotides align to TRBD2. The length of the CDR3 is 18 residues. The ends lost 0 bases at V and 7 bases at J; junction bases unmatched: 6. Germline V gene lookup returns CDR1 SGHTA and CDR2 FQGNSA. The CDR3 DNA reads as TGTGCCAGCAGCTTAGCTCCCGGGACTAGCGGGAGGGGGAATGAGCAGTTCTTC. As protein: CASSLAPGTSGRGNEQFF.

This clonotype was seen at least ten times. This chain joins TRBV9 and TRBJ2-2; D is unclear. Germline assignment: CDR1 SGDLS and CDR2 YYNGEE. The CDR3 covers 12 residues. V lost 4 bases, J lost 6 bases, and 7 bases lay in between. The CDR3 protein is CASSLNAGELFF. Here the CDR3 DNA reads TGTGCCAGCAGCCTCAACGCCGGGGAGCTGTTTTTT. The whole variable domain, filled in from reference TRBV9 and TRBJ2-2, reads DSGVTQTPKHLITATGQRVTLRCSPRSGDLSVYWYQQSLDQGLQFLIQYYNGEERAKGNILERFSAQQFPDLHSELNLSSLELGDSALYFCASSLNAGELFFGEGSRLTVL.

This clonotype was counted at least ten times. The genes are TRBV9 and TRBJ2-1; D possibly corresponds to TRBD2 (6 bases). Germline V lookup: CDR1 SGDLS, CDR2 YYNGEE. The length of the CDR3 is 16 residues. V lost 3 bases, J lost 9 bases, and 22 bases lay in between. CDR3 amino acids: CASSEPSRATAGEQFF. CDR3 DNA: TGTGCCAGCAGCGAGCCTAGCCGAGCCACAGCGGGTGAGCAGTTCTTC.

The rearrangement joins TRBV7-9 to TRBJ2-1; D is uncertain. This CDR3 contains 12 residues. V was shortened by 2 bases and J by 16 bases, with 15 bases between the two germline ends. Germline V CDR1 and CDR2: SEHNR, FQNEAQ (reference sequence). As DNA, the CDR3 is TGTGCCAGCAGCTTAAACCAACGCCCAATTTTCTTC. This encodes CASSLNQRPIFF.

This rearrangement joins TRBV12-3 or TRBV12-4 to TRBJ2-2, with D possibly being TRBD1 (5 bases). CDR3 length equals 13 residues. V gave up 6 bases and J gave up 4 bases, with 9 bases separating them. The CDR3 sequence is CASSFQGTGELFF. The CDR3 DNA reads as TGTGCCAGCAGCTTTCAGGGCACCGGGGAGCTGTTTTTT.